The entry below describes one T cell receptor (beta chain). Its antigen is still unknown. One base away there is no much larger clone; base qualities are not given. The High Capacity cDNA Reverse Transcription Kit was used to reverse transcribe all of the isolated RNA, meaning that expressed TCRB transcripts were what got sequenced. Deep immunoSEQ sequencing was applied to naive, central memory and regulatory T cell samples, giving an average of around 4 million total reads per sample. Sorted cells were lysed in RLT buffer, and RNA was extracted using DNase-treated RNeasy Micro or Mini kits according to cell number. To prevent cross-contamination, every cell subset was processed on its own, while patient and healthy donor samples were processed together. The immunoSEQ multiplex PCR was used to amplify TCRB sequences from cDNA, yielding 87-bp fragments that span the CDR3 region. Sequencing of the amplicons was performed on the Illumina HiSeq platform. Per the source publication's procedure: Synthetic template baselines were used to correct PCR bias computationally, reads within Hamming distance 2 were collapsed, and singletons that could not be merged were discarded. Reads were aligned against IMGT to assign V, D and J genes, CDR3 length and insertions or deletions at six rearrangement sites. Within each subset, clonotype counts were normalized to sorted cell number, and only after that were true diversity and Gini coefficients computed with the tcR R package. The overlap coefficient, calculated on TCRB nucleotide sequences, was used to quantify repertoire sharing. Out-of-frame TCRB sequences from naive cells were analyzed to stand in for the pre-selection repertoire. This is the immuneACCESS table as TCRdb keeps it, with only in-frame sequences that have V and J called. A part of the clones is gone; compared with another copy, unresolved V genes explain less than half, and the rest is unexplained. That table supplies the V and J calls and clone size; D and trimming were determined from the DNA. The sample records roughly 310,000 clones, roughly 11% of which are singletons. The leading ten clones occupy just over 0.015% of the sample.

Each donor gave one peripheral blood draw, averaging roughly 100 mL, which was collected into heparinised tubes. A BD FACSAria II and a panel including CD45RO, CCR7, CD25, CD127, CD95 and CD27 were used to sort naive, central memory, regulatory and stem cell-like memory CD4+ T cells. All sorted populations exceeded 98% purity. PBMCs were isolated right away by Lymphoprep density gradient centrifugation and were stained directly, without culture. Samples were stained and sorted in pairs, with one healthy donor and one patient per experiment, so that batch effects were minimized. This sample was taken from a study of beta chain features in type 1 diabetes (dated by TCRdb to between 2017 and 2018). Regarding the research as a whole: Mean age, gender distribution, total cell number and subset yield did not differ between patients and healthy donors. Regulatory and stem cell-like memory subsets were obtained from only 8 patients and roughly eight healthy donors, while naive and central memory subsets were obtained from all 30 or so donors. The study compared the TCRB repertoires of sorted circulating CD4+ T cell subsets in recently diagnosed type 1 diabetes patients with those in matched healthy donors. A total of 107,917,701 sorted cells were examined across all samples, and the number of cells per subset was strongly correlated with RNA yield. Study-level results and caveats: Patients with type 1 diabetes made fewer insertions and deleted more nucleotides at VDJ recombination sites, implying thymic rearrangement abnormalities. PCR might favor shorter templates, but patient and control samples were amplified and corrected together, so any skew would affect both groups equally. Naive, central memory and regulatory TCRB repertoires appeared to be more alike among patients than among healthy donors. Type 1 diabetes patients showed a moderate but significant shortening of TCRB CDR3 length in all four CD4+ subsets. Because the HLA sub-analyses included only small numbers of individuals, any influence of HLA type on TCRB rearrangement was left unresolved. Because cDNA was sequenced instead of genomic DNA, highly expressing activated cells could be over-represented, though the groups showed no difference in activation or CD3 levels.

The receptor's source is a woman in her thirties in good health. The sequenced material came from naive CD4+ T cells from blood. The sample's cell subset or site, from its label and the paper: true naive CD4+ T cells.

The nucleotide sequence reads TGTGCCAGCAGCCCCCGGGGAGGGGATGAAAAACTGTTTTTT. It translates to CASSPRGGDEKLFF. The rearranged chain carries TRBV7-9 and TRBJ1-4; a weak D assignment points to TRBD1 (5 bases agree). The V end loses 5 bases and the J end loses 6 bases, and a stretch of 13 bases separates them. According to the germline V gene (reference sequence), CDR1 reads SEHNR and CDR2 reads FQNEAQ. Taken from cysteine to phenylalanine, the CDR3 has 14 residues. Just the 42-base CDR3 DNA is kept, in frame starting at base 1.